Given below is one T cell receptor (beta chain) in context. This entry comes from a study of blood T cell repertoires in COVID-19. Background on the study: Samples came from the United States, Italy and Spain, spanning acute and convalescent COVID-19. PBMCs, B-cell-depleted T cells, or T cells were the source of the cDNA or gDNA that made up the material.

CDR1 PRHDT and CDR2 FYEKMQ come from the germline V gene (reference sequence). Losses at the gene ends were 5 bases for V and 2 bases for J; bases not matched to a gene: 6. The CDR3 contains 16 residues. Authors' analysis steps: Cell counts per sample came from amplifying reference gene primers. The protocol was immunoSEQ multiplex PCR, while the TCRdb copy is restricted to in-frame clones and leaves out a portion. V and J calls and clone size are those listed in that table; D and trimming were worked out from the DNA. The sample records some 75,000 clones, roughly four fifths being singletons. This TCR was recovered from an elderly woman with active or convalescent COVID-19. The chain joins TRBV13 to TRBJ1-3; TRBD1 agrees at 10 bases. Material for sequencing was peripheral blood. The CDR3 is CASSMTGTGAGNTIYF. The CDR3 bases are TGTGCCAGCAGCATGACCGGGACAGGGGCTGGAAACACCATATATTTT.